This TCR beta chain was sequenced for a study of blood T cell repertoires in COVID-19. The wider study: Nucleic acid was either cDNA or gDNA, and it came from T cells, B-cell-depleted T cells, or PBMCs.

Germline CDR1 is SGHTA and CDR2 is FQGNSA. The germline V and J ends were trimmed by 4 bases and 0 bases, with 10 bases remaining between them. The CDR3 loop spans 15 amino acids. In the study's own analysis: From reference gene primer amplification, estimates of nucleated cell counts were derived. Measured with immunoSEQ multiplex PCR; TCRdb has only the in-frame clones, and not every one. Clone size and V and J calls were adopted from that table, with D and trimming inferred from the DNA. The table has tens of thousands of clones, approximately 90% seen once. This TCR was sampled from a human donor in a cohort sampled during active COVID-19. The J gene is TRBJ1-3, the V gene TRBV7-2; TRBD1 might be the D (5 bases). Material: peripheral blood. The CDR3 is CASSSQTVSGNTIYF. The CDR3 nucleotides read TGTGCCAGCAGCTCCCAGACAGTCTCTGGAAACACCATATATTTT. The entire variable domain, with the rest obtained from reference TRBV7-2 and TRBJ1-3, is as follows: GAGVSQSPSNKVTEKGKDVELRCDPISGHTALYWYRQSLGQGLEFLIYFQGNSAPDKSGLPSDRFSAERTGGSVSTLTIQRTQQEDSAVYLCASSSQTVSGNTIYFGEGSWLTVV.